This T cell receptor (beta chain) derives from a study of shared clonotypes between healthy human individuals. Study-level points and caveats: In a handful of donors, about 5% of naive CD4 clonotypes appeared in common.

Selected positively for CCR7 and CD45RO-negative, naive CD8 cells excluded terminally differentiated effector memory CD45RA+ cells. The study enrolled healthy HIV-negative adults without recent acute infections or vaccinations as donors. The junction had 8 bases not matched to a gene; V was cut back by 6 bases and J by 4 bases. From germline, CDR1 is MNHNS and CDR2 SASEGT. The CDR3 has 15 amino acids. In the case of this clone: Antigen specificity is unknown.

Researchers ran the assay at a deep level. Assay: immunoSEQ multiplex PCR; the TCRdb copy retains only in-frame clones and omits some. The profile shows around 700,000 clones, about 90% of them singletons. The sequencing input was naive CD8+ T cells sorted from blood. The rearrangement links TRBV6-1 to TRBJ1-5; 8 bases align to TRBD1. This clonotype was obtained from a man aged 25-45 years in good health. In DNA, the CDR3 is TGTGCCAGCAGAGCCGGACAGGGCGCTAATCAGCCCCAGCATTTT. Its translation is CASRAGQGANQPQHF.